The clone carrying this T cell receptor (beta chain) was counted at least ten times. The antigen is unknown. CDR1 and CDR2 from the germline V gene are SEHNR and FQNEAQ (reference sequence). This CDR3 region has 16 residues. V shed 3 bases and J 4 bases; nucleotides not matched to a gene: 5. The sample comes from a study of neurological immune-mediated disorders. Overall study findings and caveats: Levels of TCR clonal expansion peaked in HTLV-1-associated myelopathy and reached their lowest in multiple sclerosis, under those of healthy controls.

5'RACE with 10-nucleotide random UMIs generated the cDNA. TCRdb re-called the 5' RACE reads with MiXCR, one entry per CDR3 protein. The sample has 120,000 or so distinct CDR3 sequences, about 3.2% seen once. This sequence originates from a woman in her 30s with multiple sclerosis. The sequencing input was PBMCs. This chain joins TRBV7-9 and TRBJ2-1, with 11 bases lining up with TRBD2. Written as DNA, the CDR3 is TGTGCCAGCAGCTTCCAAACTAGCGGGGGTTACAATGAGCAGTTCTTC. It translates to CASSFQTSGGYNEQFF. Filled out from reference TRBV7-9 and TRBJ2-1, the complete variable domain reads DTGVSQNPRHKITKRGQNVTFRCDPISEHNRLYWYRQTLGQGPEFLTYFQNEAQLEKSRLLSDRFSAERPKGSFSTLEIQRTEQGDSAMYLCASSFQTSGGYNEQFFGPGTRLTVL.